This passage covers 28 T cell receptor beta chains from one sample sequenced in a study of blood T cells in healthy people across ages. A second PCR, run for about 7 to 11 cycles, used a sample-barcoded 5' primer plus a J-beta primer mix. TCRdb re-called the 5' RACE reads through MiXCR, storing one row per CDR3 protein. The table shows about 1.5 million distinct CDR3 sequences, with around 40% occurring only once. Sequenced: blood. The receptors shown here come from a woman aged 18-29 years in good health.

This clonotype appeared a single time. The chain uses TRBV27 and TRBJ2-7, with no clear D. The germline CDR1 and CDR2 sequences are MNHEY and SMNVEV (reference sequence). This CDR3 is built from 15 residues. Trimming pared 5 bases from V and 1 base from J, leaving 15 bases between. The CDR3: CASSRPEVYSYEQYF. The CDR3 region has the DNA TGTGCCAGCAGTAGGCCCGAGGTATATTCCTACGAGCAGTACTTC.

In nucleotides, the CDR3 is TGTGCCAGCACCGAGACAGGGGTAGTCGGCCAGCCCCAGCATTTT. It codes for CASTETGVVGQPQHF. This chain links TRBV12-3 or TRBV12-4 with TRBJ1-5, with 8 bases identical to TRBD1. This CDR3 spans 15 amino acids. V was clipped by 7 bases and J by 7 bases; unmatched bases: 12.

This clonotype was counted between two and nine times. This chain joins TRBV2 and TRBJ2-3; 7 bases align to TRBD2. CDR3 size: 15 residues. The J segment lost 2 bases and the V segment lost 6 bases, leaving 8 bases of the junction unmatched. Germline lookup yields CDR1 SNHLY and CDR2 FYNNEI. The CDR3 bases are TGTGCCAGCAGCCCGAAGCGGGGATTCACAGATACGCAGTATTTT. Translating it yields CASSPKRGFTDTQYF.

The J gene is TRBJ2-3, the V gene TRBV6-2 or TRBV6-3; possible D gene TRBD2, 6 bases. V gave up 7 bases and J gave up 3 bases, with 11 bases separating them. The germline V gene encodes CDR1 MNHEY and CDR2 SVGEGT. The CDR3 loop spans 13 amino acids. DNA for the CDR3: TGTGCCAGCAATTTGGGGGGAACAGATACGCAGTATTTT. This gives the protein CASNLGGTDTQYF.

As concerns this clonotype: A much larger clone lies a single base off, so this may be a read error. The chain combines TRBV29-1 with TRBJ2-3; D is uncertain. Germline lookup yields CDR1 SQVTM and CDR2 ANQGSEA. The CDR3 runs 14 residues. The CDR3: CSVEGLLGIDTRYF. CDR3 DNA sequence: TGCAGCGTTGAAGGTCTCCTTGGGATAGATACGCGGTATTTT.

There are a few counts of this clonotype. The chain couples TRBV20-1 to TRBJ2-1; 10 bases are shared with TRBD1. The junction had 9 bases not matched to a gene; V was cut back by 6 bases and J by 4 bases. Germline V lookup: CDR1 DFQATT, CDR2 SNEGSKA (reference sequence). The length of the CDR3 is 15 residues. The CDR3 DNA sequence: TGCAGTGCCTATATCCGGGACAGGGGATACAATGAGCAGTTCTTC. Translated: CSAYIRDRGYNEQFF.

V usage is TRBV4-3 and J usage is TRBJ2-5; TRBD1 is a possible D gene (5 bases). Per the germline V gene, CDR1 is LGHNA and CDR2 is YSLEER. The CDR3 spans 15 residues. V was trimmed by 0 bases and J by 11 bases, leaving 19 bases between them. The CDR3, as DNA: TGCGCCAGCAGCCAAGATAGGCTAAGGGGCAATGAGCAGTACTTC. Translating gives CASSQDRLRGNEQYF.

This sequence joins TRBV5-1 and TRBJ2-3; 13 bases are shared with TRBD2. After removal of 6 bases from V and 6 bases from J, the junction contained 4 bases not matched to a gene. The CDR3 is made up of 14 amino acids. Per the germline V gene, CDR1 is SGHRS and CDR2 is YFSETQ. This CDR3 reads CASTPTSGGDTQYF. CDR3 sequence (DNA): TGCGCCAGCACCCCGACTAGCGGGGGGGATACGCAGTATTTT.

The chain combines TRBV10-3 with TRBJ2-1; 8 nucleotides line up with TRBD1. Germline V gene data show CDR1 as ENHRY and CDR2 as SYGVKD. This CDR3 region has 16 residues. Unmatched junction bases numbered 12, after V lost 5 bases and J lost 6 bases. Here the CDR3 reads CAISSLAGTGPNEQFF. The DNA for the CDR3 is TGTGCCATCAGTTCCCTCGCCGGGACAGGTCCCAATGAGCAGTTCTTC.

The chain has TRBV20-1 and TRBJ1-6; D not resolved. The germline V gene encodes CDR1 DFQATT and CDR2 SNEGSKA (reference sequence). CDR3 length equals 13 residues. The V end lost 3 bases, the J end lost 7 bases, and 10 bases lay between the germline ends. The CDR3 region has the DNA TGCAGTGCTAGGGGATCCAGGAATTCACCCCTCCACTTT. Residues: CSARGSRNSPLHF.

This chain connects TRBV19 to TRBJ1-4; no firm D call. V was cut by 3 bases and J by 7 bases, with 9 bases left in between. CDR1 is LNHDA and CDR2 is SQIVND in the germline V gene (reference sequence). There are 13 residues in the CDR3. The DNA for the CDR3 is TGTGCCAGTAGTATGTTATCTGGTGAAAAACTGTTTTTT. It specifies CASSMLSGEKLFF.

V is TRBV7-9 and J is TRBJ2-7; 7 bases fit TRBD1. This CDR3 comprises 14 residues. The V gene end was trimmed by 2 bases and the J gene end by 4 bases; junction bases not matched to a gene: 5. Germline V lookup: CDR1 SEHNR, CDR2 FQNEAQ (reference sequence). CDR3 in amino acids: CASSLTGVKYEQYF. The CDR3 region has the DNA TGTGCCAGCAGCTTAACAGGGGTGAAGTACGAGCAGTACTTC.

Points on this clonotype: At one end, the junction sequence differs from germline, possibly due to a read error. J is TRBJ1-1 and V is TRBV11-2; D is unresolved. The CDR3 loop spans 14 amino acids. Germline V gene data show CDR1 as SGHAT and CDR2 as FQNNGV. The CDR3, as DNA: TGTGCCAGCAGCGTAGAGAGGGTGAACACTGAAGCTTTCTTT. Protein sequence: CASSVERVNTEAFF. Filled out from reference TRBV11-2 and TRBJ1-1, the complete variable domain reads EAGVAQSPRYKIIEKRQSVAFWCNPISGHATLYWYQQILGQGPKLLIQFQNNGVVDDSQLPKDRFSAERLKGVDSTLKIQPAKLEDSAVYLCASSVERVNTEAFFGQGTRLTVV.

This rearrangement joins TRBV4-1 to TRBJ2-7; D may match TRBD1 or TRBD2 (5 bases each). Trimming cost V 4 bases and J 3 bases, with 19 bases left between them. This CDR3 has 16 amino acids. The V gene's germline CDR1 is MGHRA and CDR2 YSYEKL. The CDR3 sequence: CASSPETAGTDYEQYF. In DNA, the CDR3 is TGCGCCAGCAGCCCGGAGACAGCCGGGACGGACTACGAGCAGTACTTC.

Comment on this clonotype: An end of the junction differs from the germline gene, which may be a read error. This sequence joins TRBV5-1 and TRBJ1-2; D remains unclear. The CDR3 consists of 12 residues. Per germline, CDR1 SGHRS and CDR2 YFSETQ. The CDR3 protein is CASSLEGRGYIF. The CDR3 DNA follows: TGCGCCAGCAGCTTGGAAGGACGTGGCTACATCTTC.

Here the CDR3 reads CASTTALRTDTQYF. In nucleotides, the CDR3 is TGTGCCAGCACCACCGCCTTGCGAACAGATACGCAGTATTTT. V and J are TRBV2 and TRBJ2-3; no firm D call. The germline gives CDR1 SNHLY, CDR2 FYNNEI. V was pared by 7 bases and J by 3 bases, with 14 bases between. The CDR3 extends over 14 amino acids.

On this clonotype itself: The conserved closing phenylalanine or tryptophan is absent in this CDR3, likely reflecting a read error. The J gene is TRBJ2-5, the V gene TRBV12-3 or TRBV12-4, with D unresolved. V was clipped by 6 bases and J by 2 bases, with 10 bases between them. CDR3 length equals 13 residues. The CDR3 bases are TGTGCCAGCAGGATCGACGGACAAGAGACCCAGTACTAC. Its protein product is CASRIDGQETQYY.

The table lists this clonotype with a few counts. The rearrangement joins TRBV12-3 or TRBV12-4 to TRBJ2-1; 8 bases line up with TRBD2. The CDR3 spans 15 residues. With V trimmed by 6 bases and J by 4 bases, 8 bases remained unmatched. Here the CDR3 reads CASSRRGGGYNEQFF. Written as DNA, the CDR3 is TGTGCCAGCAGCCGACGGGGGGGCGGTTACAATGAGCAGTTCTTC.

The chain uses TRBV15 and TRBJ1-1; 8 bases are shared with TRBD1. This CDR3 is built from 15 residues. Losses at the gene ends were 3 bases for V and 4 bases for J; bases not matched to a gene: 7. CDR1 and CDR2 (germline): LNHNV, YYDKDF (reference sequence). The CDR3 sequence is CATSSRGQGGTEAFF. DNA of the CDR3: TGTGCCACCAGCAGCCGCGGACAGGGCGGCACTGAAGCTTTCTTT.

As to this clonotype: At one end the junction does not follow the germline gene, possibly because of a read error. The genes are TRBV7-9 and TRBJ2-1; D gene uncertain. Per germline, CDR1 SEHNR and CDR2 FQNEAQ (reference sequence). The CDR3 is 17 amino acids. CDR3 DNA: TGTGCCAGCAGCTTCGGAGACTGGGTCAGCTCCTACGATGAGCAGTTCTTC. Protein sequence: CASSFGDWVSSYDEQFF.

This chain connects TRBV20-1 to TRBJ2-2; 11 nucleotides align to TRBD1. Germline V gene data show CDR1 as DFQATT and CDR2 as SNEGSKA (reference sequence). The CDR3 is made up of 14 amino acids. J gave up 3 bases and V 6 bases, and 3 bases lay outside the gene matches. CDR3 in DNA: TGCAGTGCCGCGGACAGGGGGCACACCGGGGAGCTGTTTTTT. This translates into CSAADRGHTGELFF.

The rearrangement links TRBV3-1 to TRBJ1-3; TRBD1 might be the D (6 bases). Deletions cut 0 bases from V and 3 bases from J, with 15 bases between. This CDR3 is built from 17 residues. Looked up from germline, CDR1 is LGHDT and CDR2 is YNNKEL (reference sequence). The CDR3 sequence: CASSQDFWGRGGNTIYF. CDR3 DNA: TGTGCCAGCAGCCAAGATTTTTGGGGCAGGGGTGGAAACACCATATATTTT.

The V call is TRBV10-3, the J call TRBJ2-1; TRBD1 might be the D (6 bases). CDR1 is ENHRY and CDR2 is SYGVKD in the germline V gene. The CDR3 spans 14 residues. The V gene lost 7 bases and the J gene lost 3 bases, with 13 bases spanning the gap. This CDR3 reads CAITWDTDYNEQFF. In DNA form, the CDR3 reads TGTGCCATCACGTGGGACACCGACTACAATGAGCAGTTCTTC.

J is TRBJ2-2 and V is TRBV6-5, with D uncertain. This CDR3 has 13 amino acids. The germline V gene encodes CDR1 MNHEY and CDR2 SVGAGI. Between the trimmed V and J ends, which lost 5 bases and 2 bases, there was a span of 6 bases. The CDR3 nucleotides read TGTGCCAGCAGTAACAGAAACACCGGGGAGCTGTTTTTT. Translating it yields CASSNRNTGELFF.

This chain uses TRBV20-1 with TRBJ2-3; D unresolved. Germline assignment: CDR1 DFQATT and CDR2 SNEGSKA (reference sequence). CDR3 size: 14 residues. V was pared by 0 bases and J by 6 bases, with 13 bases between. The CDR3, as DNA: TGCAGTGCTAGAGACGATACGGCGTCGGATACGCAGTATTTT. This codes for CSARDDTASDTQYF.

This rearrangement joins TRBV7-2 to TRBJ2-4, with 7 bases fitting TRBD1. Germline V gene sequence: CDR1 SGHTA, CDR2 FQGNSA. The CDR3 is made up of 14 amino acids. V lost 3 bases and J lost 15; bases outside the gene matches: 14. For the CDR3, the DNA is TGTGCCAGCAGCTTGCAGGGACAGCACAATGAGCGGTACTTC. Amino acid sequence: CASSLQGQHNERYF.

This clonotype was counted a few times. V gene TRBV7-9 combines with J gene TRBJ2-5; unclear D gene. Germline CDR1 SEHNR, CDR2 FQNEAQ (reference sequence). V lost 1 base to trimming and J lost 7 bases, with 10 bases between them. This CDR3 is 13 amino acids long. CDR3 DNA: TGTGCCAGCAGCTTAGACTCCTGGAGGACCCAGTACTTC. This codes for CASSLDSWRTQYF.

This clonotype was observed many times. J is TRBJ1-5 and V is TRBV27, with TRBD1 as a possible D gene (5 bases). The CDR3 runs to 15 residues. The V gene lost 6 bases and the J gene lost 0 bases, with 12 bases spanning the gap. Germline CDR1 reads MNHEY; CDR2 reads SMNVEV (reference sequence). The CDR3 DNA reads as TGTGCCAGCAGGTCAGGACACTATAGCAATCAGCCCCAGCATTTT. This codes for CASRSGHYSNQPQHF.